This T cell receptor beta chain is drawn from a study of shared clonotypes between healthy human individuals. Findings and limits, study-wide: Although depth was large, rarefaction showed that sequencing of the sorted subsets was incomplete.

Assay used: immunoSEQ multiplex PCR; TCRdb lists only in-frame clones, some missing. Of millions of clones detected, roughly 96% appear once; the ten largest clones hold more than 0.1%. On this clone itself: The antigen is not known.

This receptor was identified in a man aged 18 to 29 in good health. The material sequenced was naive CD4+ T cells sorted from blood. Subset defined: CD45RA+ positively selected.

CDR3 loop: CSVEGQGPVNTQYF. The CDR3 DNA reads as TGCAGCGTTGAAGGGCAGGGGCCCGTGAATACGCAGTATTTT. This chain joins TRBV29-1 and TRBJ2-3; D is possibly TRBD1 (6 bases). The V gene's germline CDR1 is SQVTM and CDR2 ANQGSEA. Trimming cost V 1 base and J 7 bases, with 15 bases left between them. This CDR3 is 14 amino acids long.